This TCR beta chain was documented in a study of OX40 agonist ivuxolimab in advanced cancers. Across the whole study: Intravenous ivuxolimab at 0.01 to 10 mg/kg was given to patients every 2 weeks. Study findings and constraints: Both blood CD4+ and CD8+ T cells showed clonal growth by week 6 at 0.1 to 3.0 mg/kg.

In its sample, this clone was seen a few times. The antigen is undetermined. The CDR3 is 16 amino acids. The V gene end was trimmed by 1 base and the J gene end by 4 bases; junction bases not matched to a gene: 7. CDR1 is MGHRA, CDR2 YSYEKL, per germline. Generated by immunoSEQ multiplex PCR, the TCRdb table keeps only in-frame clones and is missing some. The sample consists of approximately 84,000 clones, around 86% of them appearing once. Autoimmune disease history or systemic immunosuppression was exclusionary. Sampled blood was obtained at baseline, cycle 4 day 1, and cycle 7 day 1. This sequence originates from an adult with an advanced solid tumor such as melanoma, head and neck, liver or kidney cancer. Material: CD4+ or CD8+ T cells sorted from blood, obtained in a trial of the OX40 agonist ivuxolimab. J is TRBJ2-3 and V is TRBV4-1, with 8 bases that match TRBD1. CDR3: CASSQVGRGRADTQYF. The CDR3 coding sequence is TGCGCCAGCAGCCAAGTGGGCAGGGGGCGTGCAGATACGCAGTATTTT.